The rows below give T cell receptor beta chains drawn from one sample of a study of OX40 agonist ivuxolimab in advanced cancers. Profiled with immunoSEQ multiplex PCR; TCRdb holds only in-frame clones, not every one. The table has some 80,000 clones, 70% to 90% seen once. Sequenced here: CD4+ or CD8+ T cells sorted from blood, sampled in a trial of the OX40 agonist ivuxolimab. The receptors derive from an adult with an advanced solid tumor such as melanoma, head and neck, liver or kidney cancer. Each CDR3 is given with its conserved first and last residue. Each record gives: D gene, clone size, J gene, V gene, CDR3 DNA, CDR3 protein. A D gene is named only where the DNA matches it firmly. Expanded clones are given a class, and other clones once, few, many or no size at all.

>-|-|TRBJ1-1|TRBV18
TGTGCCAGCTCACCGAGGTCTAGGGACACTGAAGCTTTCTTT
CASSPRSRDTEAFF
>-|few|TRBJ1-1|TRBV4-1
TGCGCCAGCAGCCAAGGGCGGGGTATGAGGGACACTGAAGCTTTCTTT
CASSQGRGMRDTEAFF
>-|few|TRBJ2-7|TRBV7-9
TGTGCCAGCAGCTCCACAGGGACATACGAGCAGTACTTC
CASSSTGTYEQYF
>-|-|TRBJ1-1|TRBV5-1
TGCGCCAGCAGCGCCCTCCTGGGATCGAACACTGAAGCTTTCTTT
CASSALLGSNTEAFF
>TRBD2|-|TRBJ2-1|TRBV4-2
TGTGCCAGCATCGGACTAGCGGGGGGTGAGCAGTTCTTC
CASIGLAGGEQFF
>-|few|TRBJ2-7|TRBV5-8
TGTGCCAGCAGTTCTCTTCGGGCCGCCTCCTACGAGCAGTACTTC
CASSSLRAASYEQYF
>TRBD1|-|TRBJ2-7|TRBV29-1
TGCAGCGTTCAGGGGGTAGGCTCCTACGAGCAGTACTTC
CSVQGVGSYEQYF
>-|-|TRBJ1-5|TRBV30
TGTGCCTGGAGTGAGTCCGAGAATCAGCCCCAGCATTTT
CAWSESENQPQHF
>TRBD2|once|TRBJ2-1|TRBV4-1
TGCGCCAGCAGCCAAGCTTCGGGACTAGCAAAGTACAATGAGCAGTTCTTC
CASSQASGLAKYNEQFF
>-|-|TRBJ2-1|TRBV7-8
TGTGCCAGCAGCTTAGCCGGGCGGGACAATGAGCAGTTCTTC
CASSLAGRDNEQFF
>TRBD1|-|TRBJ2-2|TRBV28
TGTGCCAGCGGGACAGGGGGCCGCACCGGGGAGCTGTTTTTT
CASGTGGRTGELFF
>-|-|TRBJ2-7|TRBV6-1
TGTGCCAGCGGGAGCGGAGGTTCGTACGAGCAGTACTTC
CASGSGGSYEQYF
>TRBD2|-|TRBJ2-7|TRBV18
TGTGCCAGCTCACCACTGGGGACTAGCCGGGACGAGCAGTACTTC
CASSPLGTSRDEQYF
>-|-|TRBJ2-1|TRBV27
TGTGCCAGCAACCGGAGGGGATCCTACAATGAGCAGTTCTTC
CASNRRGSYNEQFF
>-|-|TRBJ2-7|TRBV7-8
TGTGCCAGCAGCCCCCCGGGTGGGGGGATCCCTGACGAGCAGTACTTC
CASSPPGGGIPDEQYF
>TRBD1|few|TRBJ1-5|TRBV28
TGTGCCAGCAGTTTACAAAGCAGAATCCGGGACAGGGGGCTTCGGGCCCAGCATTTT
CASSLQSRIRDRGLRAQHF
>-|-|TRBJ1-4|TRBV5-1
TGCGCCAGCAGCCTCCTAGGAGGGGTGTATGAAAAACTGTTTTTT
CASSLLGGVYEKLFF
>-|few|TRBJ1-2|TRBV5-6
TGTGCCAGCAGCCTGGGGCGGAACTATGGCTACACCTTC
CASSLGRNYGYTF
>TRBD1|-|TRBJ1-1|TRBV7-2
TGTGCCAGCAGCGCGCGGACAGGGGGATTCGAAGCTTTCTTT
CASSARTGGFEAFF
>-|-|TRBJ1-5|TRBV7-9
TGTGCCAGCAGCTTAGGGGACCAGCCCCAGCATTTT
CASSLGDQPQHF
>-|-|TRBJ2-7|TRBV5-1
TGCGCCAGCAGCCCGGAGGCTGAGCGCGAGCAGTACTTC
CASSPEAEREQYF
>-|-|TRBJ2-2|TRBV19
TGTGCCAGTAGTACAGGCCTGCTCGGGGAGCTGTTTTTT
CASSTGLLGELFF
>-|once|TRBJ1-1|TRBV6-5
TGTGCCAGCAGTTACGAGTACTTTTCCGGGGATAATGAAGCTTTCTTT
CASSYEYFSGDNEAFF
>-|-|TRBJ2-7|TRBV10-1
TGCGCCAGCAGTGAGTCAAGCTACGAGCAGTACTTC
CASSESSYEQYF
>-|-|TRBJ2-7|TRBV29-1
TGCAGCGTTGCGACCGGGACACCAAACGAGCAGTACTTC
CSVATGTPNEQYF
>TRBD1|-|TRBJ1-4|TRBV30
TGTGCCTGGAGTACACTGACAGGGGTCGGCGAAAAACTGTTTTTT
CAWSTLTGVGEKLFF
>-|-|TRBJ1-1|TRBV5-1
TGCGCCAGCAGCTTGGCGATGGACAGTGAAGCTTTCTTT
CASSLAMDSEAFF
>TRBD1|-|TRBJ2-3|TRBV29-1
TGCAGCGTTACCGGGACAGGGGGTAATGCAGATACGCAGTATTTT
CSVTGTGGNADTQYF
>-|once|TRBJ1-4|TRBV19
TGTGCCAGTACCCCACTGGGCAGGGCTGAAAAACTGTTTTTT
CASTPLGRAEKLFF